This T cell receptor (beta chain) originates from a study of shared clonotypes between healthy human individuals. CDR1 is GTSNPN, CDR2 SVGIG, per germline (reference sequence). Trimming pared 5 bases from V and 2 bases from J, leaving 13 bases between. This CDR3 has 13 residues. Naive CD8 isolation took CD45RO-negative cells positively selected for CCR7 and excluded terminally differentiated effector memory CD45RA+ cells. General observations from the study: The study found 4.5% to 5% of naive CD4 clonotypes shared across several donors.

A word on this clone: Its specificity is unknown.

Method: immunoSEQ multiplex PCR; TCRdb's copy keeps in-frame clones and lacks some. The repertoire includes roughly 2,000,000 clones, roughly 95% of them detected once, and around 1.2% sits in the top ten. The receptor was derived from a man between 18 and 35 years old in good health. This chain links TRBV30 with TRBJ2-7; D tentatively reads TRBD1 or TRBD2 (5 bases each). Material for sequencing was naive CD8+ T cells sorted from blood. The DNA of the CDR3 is TGTGCCTGGGGGTTCGGGGCGGCCTACGAGCAGTACTTC. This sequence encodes CAWGFGAAYEQYF.